This record concerns one T cell receptor (beta chain) sequence. Its antigen remains unknown. Only in-frame clones appear in the TCRdb table, and some are missing; sequencing was by immunoSEQ multiplex PCR. The table has 35,000 or so clones, 82% seen once. The data belong to a study of OX40 agonist ivuxolimab in advanced cancers. Study information: Partial responses were achieved by three patients, one with hepatocellular carcinoma and two with cutaneous melanoma. Study outcomes and limitations: Among some nonresponders, normalized T-cell clonal expansion was also low. Averaging showed that CD8+ T cells had more expanded clones than CD4+ did.

Sample: CD4+ or CD8+ T cells sorted from blood, taken in a trial of the OX40 agonist ivuxolimab. The clonotype originates from an adult with an advanced solid tumor such as melanoma, head and neck, liver or kidney cancer.

The chain's CDR3 is CASSFGGTNEKLFF. The CDR3 coding sequence is TGTGCCAGCAGCTTTGGCGGAACTAATGAAAAACTGTTTTTT. The chain has TRBV5-4 and TRBJ1-4; the D is unclear. CDR3 length: 14 amino acids. V dropped 2 bases and J dropped 1 base, with 6 bases sitting between them. Germline CDR1 SGHNT, CDR2 YYREEE (reference sequence).